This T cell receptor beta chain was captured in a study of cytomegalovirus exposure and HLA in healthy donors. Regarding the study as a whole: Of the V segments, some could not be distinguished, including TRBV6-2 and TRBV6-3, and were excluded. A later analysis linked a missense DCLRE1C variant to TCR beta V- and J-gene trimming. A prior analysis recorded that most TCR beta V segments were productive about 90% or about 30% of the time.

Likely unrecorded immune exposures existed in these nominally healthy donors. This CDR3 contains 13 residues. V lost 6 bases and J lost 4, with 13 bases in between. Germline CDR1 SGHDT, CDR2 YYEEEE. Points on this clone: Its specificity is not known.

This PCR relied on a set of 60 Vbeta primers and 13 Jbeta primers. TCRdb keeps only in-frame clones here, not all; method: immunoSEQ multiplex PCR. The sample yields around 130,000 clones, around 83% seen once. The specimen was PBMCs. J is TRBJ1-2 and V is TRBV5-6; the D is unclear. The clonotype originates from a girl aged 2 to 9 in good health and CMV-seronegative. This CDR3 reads CASMFGLSYGYTF. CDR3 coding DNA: TGTGCCAGCATGTTCGGACTGTCCTATGGCTACACCTTC.